One T cell receptor beta chain is described in this entry. Trimming took off 2 bases at V and 5 bases at J, with 15 bases between the two ends. Germline V gene lookup returns CDR1 GTSNPN and CDR2 SVGIG (reference sequence). The CDR3 has 14 amino acids. This entry is derived from a study of beta chain features in type 1 diabetes. Isolated RNA was reverse transcribed in full, so expressed TCRB transcripts were sequenced. The method was immunoSEQ multiplex PCR; TCRdb's version includes in-frame clones alone and lacks a portion of them. The sample lists 220,000 or so clones, about 71% occurring once. Source material: naive CD4+ T cells from blood. The sequence came from a man aged 25-45 years in good health. This sequence joins TRBV30 and TRBJ2-5; a weak D match, TRBD1 (7 bases). CDR3 in amino acids: CAWSSRDSGETQYF. The CDR3 coding sequence is TGTGCCTGGAGTTCCCGGGACAGCGGGGAGACCCAGTACTTC.